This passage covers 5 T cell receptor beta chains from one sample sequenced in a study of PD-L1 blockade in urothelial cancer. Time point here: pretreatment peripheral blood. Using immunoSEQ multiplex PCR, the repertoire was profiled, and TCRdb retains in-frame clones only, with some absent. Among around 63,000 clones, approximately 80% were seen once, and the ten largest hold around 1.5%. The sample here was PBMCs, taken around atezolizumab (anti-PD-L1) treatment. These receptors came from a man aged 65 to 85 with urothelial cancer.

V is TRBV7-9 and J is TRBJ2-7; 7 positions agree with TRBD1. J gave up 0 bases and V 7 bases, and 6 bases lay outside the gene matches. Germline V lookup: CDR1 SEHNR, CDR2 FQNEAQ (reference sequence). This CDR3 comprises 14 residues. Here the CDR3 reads CASTLGGSSYEQYF. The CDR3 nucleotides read TGTGCCAGCACCCTAGGGGGCAGCTCCTACGAGCAGTACTTC.

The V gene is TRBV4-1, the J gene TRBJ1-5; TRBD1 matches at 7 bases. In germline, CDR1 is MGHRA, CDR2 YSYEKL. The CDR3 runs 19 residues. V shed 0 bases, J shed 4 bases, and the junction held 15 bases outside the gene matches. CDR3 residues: CASSQDKLNAGQENQPQHF. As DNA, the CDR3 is TGCGCCAGCAGCCAAGATAAACTGAACGCAGGACAGGAGAATCAGCCCCAGCATTTT.

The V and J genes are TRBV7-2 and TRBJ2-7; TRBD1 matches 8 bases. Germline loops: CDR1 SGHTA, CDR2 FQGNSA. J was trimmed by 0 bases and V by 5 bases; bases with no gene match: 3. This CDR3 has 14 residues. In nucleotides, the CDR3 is TGTGCCAGCAGCACCGGGACAGGCTCCTACGAGCAGTACTTC. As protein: CASSTGTGSYEQYF.

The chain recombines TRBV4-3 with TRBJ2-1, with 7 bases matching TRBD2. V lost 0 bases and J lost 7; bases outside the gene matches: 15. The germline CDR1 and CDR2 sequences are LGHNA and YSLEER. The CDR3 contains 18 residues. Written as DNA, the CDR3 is TGCGCCAGCAGCCAAGAGTATAATAGGGGAGGGGCGGGGAATGAGCAGTTCTTC. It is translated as CASSQEYNRGGAGNEQFF.

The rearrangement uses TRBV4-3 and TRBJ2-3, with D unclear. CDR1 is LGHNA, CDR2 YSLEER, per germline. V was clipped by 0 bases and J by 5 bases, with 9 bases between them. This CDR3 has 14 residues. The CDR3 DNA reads TGCGCCAGCAGCCAAGACTTGACACAAGATACGCAGTATTTT. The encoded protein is CASSQDLTQDTQYF.